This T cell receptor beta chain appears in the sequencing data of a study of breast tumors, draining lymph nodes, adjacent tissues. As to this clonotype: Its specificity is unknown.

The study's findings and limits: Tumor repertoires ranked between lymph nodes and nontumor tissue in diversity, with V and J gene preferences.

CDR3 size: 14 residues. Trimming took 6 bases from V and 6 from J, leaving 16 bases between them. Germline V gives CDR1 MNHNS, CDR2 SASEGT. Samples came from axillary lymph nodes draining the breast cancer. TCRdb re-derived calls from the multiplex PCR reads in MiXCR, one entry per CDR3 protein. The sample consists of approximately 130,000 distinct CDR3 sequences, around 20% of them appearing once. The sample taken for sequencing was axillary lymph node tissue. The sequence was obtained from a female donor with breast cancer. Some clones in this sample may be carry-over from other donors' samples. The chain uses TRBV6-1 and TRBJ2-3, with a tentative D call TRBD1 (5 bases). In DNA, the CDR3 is TGTGCCAGCAGCACCCCGCAGGGTTGGGATACGCAGTATTTT. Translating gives CASSTPQGWDTQYF.